The next 31 T cell receptor beta chains were all read from a single sample in a study of identical twins. MiXCR, run by TCRdb on the 5' RACE reads, gives a single entry per CDR3 protein. The sample has hundreds of thousands of distinct CDR3 sequences, around 6.8% seen once. The sample also formed part of further work on yellow fever vaccine responses in identical twins.

The sample consisted of memory (CD45RO+) T cells sorted from blood. All receptors derive from a woman between 18 and 29 years old in good health.

This clonotype was counted only a few times. The chain links TRBV5-1 to TRBJ2-7, with D perhaps TRBD1 (6 bases). Germline V gene sequence: CDR1 SGHRS, CDR2 YFSETQ. The V gene lost 0 bases and the J gene lost 12 bases, with 13 bases spanning the gap. The CDR3 length is 12 residues. The CDR3 loop is CASSLVGLDRYF. The CDR3 DNA is TGCGCCAGCAGCTTGGTAGGTTTGGACAGGTACTTC.

In this sample, this clonotype turned up many times. CDR3 bases: TGTGCCAGCGGAGAGACCCAGTACTTC. Translation gives CASGETQYF. The chain recombines TRBV12-3 or TRBV12-4 with TRBJ2-5, with D uncertain. The CDR3 covers 9 residues. V was pared by 8 bases and J by 4 bases, with 2 bases between.

The rearrangement links TRBV28 to TRBJ1-5; unclear D gene. The germline V gene has CDR1 MDHEN and CDR2 SYDVKM. With 9 bases removed from V and 9 bases from J, the gap between germline ends came to 9 bases. The CDR3 spans 10 residues. CDR3 in DNA: TGTGCCAGTGGGCTTTGGCCCCAGCATTTT. Translating it yields CASGLWPQHF.

This clonotype was counted only a few times. V gene TRBV28 combines with J gene TRBJ2-7; 10 bases are shared with TRBD2. The CDR3 consists of 14 residues. Trimming cost V 2 bases and J 5 bases; bases outside gene matches: 3. CDR1 is MDHEN, CDR2 SYDVKM, per germline. As DNA, the CDR3 is TGTGCCAGCAGTTTACTAGCGGGAGCCGACGAGCAGTACTTC. As protein: CASSLLAGADEQYF.

This clonotype was detected only a few times. The gene calls are TRBV2 and TRBJ2-1, with 12 bases identical to TRBD2. From germline, CDR1 is SNHLY and CDR2 FYNNEI. The junction had 9 bases not matched to a gene; V was cut back by 7 bases and J by 8 bases. CDR3 length: 15 amino acids. For the CDR3, the DNA is TGTGCCAGCAAATTTCTAGCGGGGGGGCCCCATGAGCAGTTCTTC. The encoded protein is CASKFLAGGPHEQFF.

In the case of this clonotype: An end of the junction does not agree with germline; a read error may underlie this. The chain is built from TRBV7-2 and TRBJ2-3; tentative D call: TRBD1 (6 bases). Germline V CDR1 and CDR2: SGHTA, FQGNSA. This CDR3 spans 16 amino acids. CDR3 amino acids: CASSATGTKSTDAQYF. The CDR3 DNA sequence: TGTGCCAGCAGCGCAACCGGGACAAAAAGCACAGATGCGCAGTATTTT.

This clonotype was counted only a few times. The V and J genes are TRBV4-1 and TRBJ1-2; a possible D gene is TRBD1 (5 bases). The CDR3 runs 16 residues. Trimming stripped 3 bases from V and 4 bases from J, with 18 bases between. Germline V gene lookup returns CDR1 MGHRA and CDR2 YSYEKL. The CDR3 protein is CASSQAHLTGAYGYTF. The CDR3 DNA is TGCGCCAGCAGCCAGGCCCACCTAACTGGGGCCTATGGCTACACCTTC.

Many counts were recorded for this clonotype. The CDR3 DNA follows: TGTGCCAGCAGCAAAGGACAGATTAACTATGGCTACACCTTC. It specifies CASSKGQINYGYTF. The rearrangement links TRBV3-1 to TRBJ1-2; perhaps TRBD1 as D (6 bases). Germline V lookup: CDR1 LGHDT, CDR2 YNNKEL (reference sequence). The ends were cut back, 5 bases at V and 1 base at J, with 11 bases in the middle. The CDR3 loop spans 14 amino acids.

CDR3 DNA sequence: TGTGCCATCAGTGCCCGGAACACTGAAGCTTTCTTT. Protein sequence: CAISARNTEAFF. The chain couples TRBV10-3 to TRBJ1-1; D call uncertain. Looked up from germline, CDR1 is ENHRY and CDR2 is SYGVKD. CDR3 size: 12 residues. The V end lost 4 bases, the J end lost 1 base, and 4 bases lay between the germline ends.

The chain combines TRBV9 with TRBJ2-3, with 10 bases identical to TRBD1. CDR1 and CDR2 from the germline V gene are SGDLS and YYNGEE. This CDR3 region has 16 residues. Trimming took 3 bases from V and 4 from J; bases not matched to a gene: 8. CDR3 in amino acids: CASSAGDRGRSDTQYF. CDR3 DNA: TGTGCCAGCAGCGCGGGGGACAGGGGCCGTTCAGATACGCAGTATTTT.

This clonotype showed up many times. V usage is TRBV7-9 and J usage is TRBJ2-7; tentatively, D is TRBD2 (5 bases). The V and J ends lost 1 base and 3 bases respectively, with 16 bases between them. This CDR3 is 16 amino acids long. Germline lookup yields CDR1 SEHNR and CDR2 FQNEAQ (reference sequence). In DNA form, the CDR3 reads TGTGCCAGCAGCTTAGGAGTAGGCGGGCGCGACTACGAGCAGTACTTC. Its protein product is CASSLGVGGRDYEQYF.

In this sample, this clonotype turned up a few times. The J gene is TRBJ2-7, the V gene TRBV12-3 or TRBV12-4, with D maybe TRBD2 (8 bases). The V end lost 2 bases, the J end lost 3 bases, and 14 bases lay between the germline ends. The CDR3 spans 15 residues. Written as DNA, the CDR3 is TGTGCCAGCAGTTTAAGTAGCGGGGACAGCTACGAGCAGTACTTC. Translating it yields CASSLSSGDSYEQYF.

This clonotype occurred a few times. J is TRBJ2-7 and V is TRBV20-1; TRBD1 aligns across 8 bases. The V gene's germline CDR1 is DFQATT and CDR2 SNEGSKA (reference sequence). CDR3 size: 14 residues. V was pared by 0 bases and J by 0 bases, with 1 base of the junction left unmatched. DNA for the CDR3: TGCAGTGCTAGAGACAGGGGGCCCTCCTACGAGCAGTACTTC. This sequence encodes CSARDRGPSYEQYF.

The table lists this clonotype with many counts. A junction end diverges from the germline sequence, so it may reflect a read error. The J gene is TRBJ1-1, the V gene TRBV6-1; a possible D gene is TRBD1 (5 bases). CDR1 and CDR2 (germline): MNHNS, SASEGT. The CDR3 consists of 14 residues. The CDR3 DNA reads as TGTGCCAGCAGATTCACAGGATTGAAAACTGAAGCTTTCTTT. Protein product: CASRFTGLKTEAFF.

There are a few counts of this clonotype. This chain connects TRBV5-6 to TRBJ2-5; 7 bases agree with TRBD1. Per germline, CDR1 SGHDT and CDR2 YYEEEE. The CDR3 runs 16 residues. Trimming cost V 3 bases and J 3 bases; bases outside gene matches: 11. CDR3 coding DNA: TGTGCCAGCAGCTCCTCGACAGGGTGGCTCAAAGAGACCCAGTACTTC. Its protein product is CASSSSTGWLKETQYF.

The chain is built from TRBV7-9 and TRBJ2-5; D tentatively reads TRBD1 or TRBD2 (7 bases each). Germline CDR1 is SEHNR and CDR2 is FQNEAQ (reference sequence). CDR3 length equals 16 residues. V was cut by 3 bases and J by 1 base, with 15 bases left in between. The CDR3 loop reads CASSFRGGQFQETQYF. CDR3 DNA: TGTGCCAGCAGCTTTAGGGGGGGACAGTTCCAAGAGACCCAGTACTTC.

The rearrangement links TRBV9 to TRBJ1-1; weak D call: TRBD1 (5 bases). V dropped 2 bases and J dropped 8 bases, with 19 bases sitting between them. The CDR3 is 15 amino acids. Germline-derived CDR1 and CDR2 are SGDLS and YYNGEE. The CDR3 nucleotides are TGTGCCAGCAGCGTTCGGAGTGGTCCACAGGTAGAAGCTTTCTTT. Translating it yields CASSVRSGPQVEAFF.

This clonotype was seen at least ten times. The rearrangement links TRBV12-3 or TRBV12-4 to TRBJ2-5; unclear D gene. This CDR3 is built from 16 residues. With 6 bases removed from V and 4 bases from J, the gap between germline ends came to 21 bases. This CDR3 is CASSSLPERSSETQYF. The CDR3 nucleotides read TGTGCCAGCAGCTCGCTTCCAGAGAGATCCTCAGAGACCCAGTACTTC.

This chain links TRBV28 with TRBJ2-1; tentatively, D is TRBD2 (5 bases). The CDR3 covers 14 residues. Between the trimmed V and J ends, which lost 7 bases and 6 bases, there was a span of 16 bases. Germline CDR1 reads MDHEN; CDR2 reads SYDVKM. CDR3 DNA sequence: TGTGCCAGCACGGGGAGTGGCTATCGCAATGAGCAGTTCTTC. The encoded protein is CASTGSGYRNEQFF.

This clonotype was detected many times. V gene TRBV20-1 combines with J gene TRBJ2-4; D gene uncertain. This CDR3 spans 17 amino acids. Germline V lookup: CDR1 DFQATT, CDR2 SNEGSKA (reference sequence). V was cut by 0 bases and J by 0 bases, with 15 bases left in between. The CDR3 nucleotides read TGCAGTGCTAGAGATTCCGTCAGGAACCTAGCCAAAAACATTCAGTACTTC. It is translated as CSARDSVRNLAKNIQYF.

This chain connects TRBV5-5 to TRBJ2-3, with D possibly being TRBD1 or TRBD2 (5 bases each). V lost 3 bases and J 4 bases, leaving 9 bases between the germline ends. Germline CDR1 is SGHKS and CDR2 is YYEKEE (reference sequence). This CDR3 spans 13 amino acids. CDR3 nucleotides: TGTGCCAGCAGCTCTGGGACGGCAGATACGCAGTATTTT. Translated: CASSSGTADTQYF. Together with reference TRBV5-5 and TRBJ2-3, the CDR3 gives the full variable domain: DAGVTQSPTHLIKTRGQQVTLRCSPISGHKSVSWYQQVLGQGPQFIFQYYEKEERGRGNFPDRFSARQFPNYSSELNVNALLLGDSALYLCASSSGTADTQYFGPGTRLTVL.

The J gene is TRBJ2-4, the V gene TRBV7-2; 8 bases are shared with TRBD1. V lost 3 bases, J lost 6 bases, and 7 bases stayed unmatched. Germline values: CDR1 SGHTA, CDR2 FQGNSA. This CDR3 is 15 amino acids long. CDR3 loop: CASSFYRGSTNIQYF. For the CDR3, the DNA is TGTGCCAGCAGCTTTTACAGGGGGTCAACAAACATTCAGTACTTC.

V gene TRBV5-6 combines with J gene TRBJ2-7, with a tentative D call TRBD2 (6 bases). This CDR3 is 14 amino acids long. Germline V gene lookup returns CDR1 SGHDT and CDR2 YYEEEE. The V gene lost 4 bases and the J gene lost 6 bases, with 17 bases spanning the gap. CDR3 sequence: CASSRGGGTGEQYF. CDR3 DNA sequence: TGTGCCAGCAGCCGCGGAGGAGGGACTGGCGAGCAGTACTTC.

This clonotype was recorded a few times. V gene TRBV5-1 combines with J gene TRBJ2-7; unclear D gene. Trimming took off 2 bases at V and 3 bases at J, with 12 bases between the two ends. There are 14 residues in the CDR3. Per germline, CDR1 SGHRS and CDR2 YFSETQ. CDR3 nucleotides: TGCGCCAGCAGCTTAGACGCAGGTGGCTACGAGCAGTACTTC. Translating it yields CASSLDAGGYEQYF.

This chain links TRBV3-1 with TRBJ1-6; TRBD1 might be the D (6 bases). V lost 5 bases to trimming and J lost 12 bases, with 11 bases between them. CDR3 length equals 12 residues. Germline CDR1 and CDR2: LGHDT and YNNKEL (reference sequence). The CDR3 coding sequence is TGTGCCAGCAGCTCGGACAGCGGACCCCTCCACTTT. Protein sequence: CASSSDSGPLHF.

This chain links TRBV20-1 with TRBJ2-3; TRBD2 agrees at 15 bases. This CDR3 is built from 16 residues. V gave up 1 base and J gave up 7 bases; unmatched junction bases: 6. Germline CDR1 DFQATT, CDR2 SNEGSKA (reference sequence). CDR3 nucleotide sequence: TGCAGTGCTAGAGGGACTAGCGGGGGGGTGTCATATACGCAGTATTTT. The encoded protein is CSARGTSGGVSYTQYF.

This clonotype was recorded a few times. The CDR3 nucleotides read TGTGCCAGCTCACCACCTTTGGGGGGTTGGGGCACAGATACGCAGTATTTT. Translating gives CASSPPLGGWGTDTQYF. This chain uses TRBV18 with TRBJ2-3; a weak D match, TRBD2 (6 bases). CDR1 and CDR2 from the germline V gene are KGHSH and LQKENI. Trimming shortened V by 0 bases and J by 1 base, and 14 bases separated the two germline ends. This CDR3 comprises 17 residues.

The rearrangement uses TRBV7-8 and TRBJ2-2, with TRBD1 as a possible D gene (5 bases). CDR3 size: 17 residues. The germline CDR1 and CDR2 sequences are SGHVS and FQNEAQ. Trimming removed 5 bases from V and 4 bases from J, with 20 bases in between. The CDR3 DNA reads TGTGCCAGCAGCCAAATAGCTAGGGGTGCAGGCACCGGGGAGCTGTTTTTT. Protein sequence: CASSQIARGAGTGELFF.

V gene TRBV20-1 combines with J gene TRBJ2-7; a weak D match, TRBD2 (6 bases). CDR3 length: 12 amino acids. Germline assignment: CDR1 DFQATT and CDR2 SNEGSKA (reference sequence). Trimming cost V 3 bases and J 0 bases, with 6 bases left between them. The CDR3: CSARTSSYEQYF. The CDR3 bases are TGCAGTGCTAGGACTAGCTCCTACGAGCAGTACTTC.

This clonotype showed up just a few times. The chain is built from TRBV28 and TRBJ2-5, with 12 nucleotides matching TRBD1. Germline assignment: CDR1 MDHEN and CDR2 SYDVKM. This CDR3 is built from 15 residues. V gave up 4 bases and J gave up 5 bases; unmatched junction bases: 5. The CDR3 DNA reads TGTGCCAGCAGTTATGGGACAGGGGGCAGGGAGACCCAGTACTTC. Translating gives CASSYGTGGRETQYF.

There are many counts of this clonotype. The chain joins TRBV7-2 to TRBJ1-2; TRBD1 aligns across 8 bases. The CDR3 loop spans 17 amino acids. The V segment lost 2 bases and the J segment 8 bases; nucleotides outside the gene matches: 16. Germline-derived CDR1 and CDR2 are SGHTA and FQGNSA. In nucleotides, the CDR3 is TGTGCCAGCAGCTTAAATAGAGCGCCCGGACAGGGAAGGGGCTACACCTTC. Amino acids: CASSLNRAPGQGRGYTF.